Following are 18 T cell receptor beta chains from one sample sequenced in a study of regulatory T cells in long-lasting Graves disease. Combining iRepertoire HTBI primers with Arm-PCR of CDR3 regions, the authors built TCR beta libraries. TCRdb processed the multiplex PCR reads anew with MiXCR; each CDR3 protein has one entry. This sample yields roughly 430,000 distinct CDR3 sequences, of which roughly 15% are seen a single time; roughly a tenth belongs to the top ten. Time point: newly diagnosed GD, antithyroid drugs for less than 3 months. PBMCs provided the RNA from which the TCR library was made. This sample was shared with a second study, whose subject was T cells in Graves' hyperthyroidism and ophthalmopathy.

Sequencing used peripheral blood mononuclear cells (PBMCs), obtained at new diagnosis, from a patient treated with antithyroid drugs. The receptors derive from a young woman with Graves disease.

This clonotype occurred many times. CDR3 protein: CASSPEGHGRGNEQFF. The CDR3 DNA sequence: TGTGCCAGCTCACCTGAAGGTCACGGGAGGGGCAATGAGCAGTTCTTC. The chain carries TRBV18 and TRBJ2-1, with TRBD2 matching over 8 bases. The CDR3 runs 16 residues. Looked up from germline, CDR1 is KGHSH and CDR2 is LQKENI. The trim removed 3 bases at V and 6 bases at J, leaving 10 bases unmatched.

Notes on this clonotype: Just one base apart from a much larger clone, this may be a read error. V is TRBV6-2 or TRBV6-3 and J is TRBJ2-1; TRBD2 matches at 7 bases. The CDR3 is 20 amino acids. Germline CDR1 MNHEY, CDR2 SVGEGT. The CDR3, as DNA: TGTACCAGCACCTCCCGGGGTAGACTAGCCATTGTTAGCTCCTACAATGAGCAGTTCTTC. Protein sequence: CTSTSRGRLAIVSSYNEQFF.

This clonotype was seen repeatedly, ten times or more. The rearrangement links TRBV11-3 to TRBJ2-1; 8 bases align to TRBD1. This CDR3 comprises 16 residues. Germline CDR1 SGHNT, CDR2 YENEEA. Trimming at V came to 2 bases and at J to 8 bases, leaving 11 bases not matched to a gene. DNA of the CDR3: TGTGCCAGCAGCTTAAACTCGGGACAGGTTATCGATGAGCAGTTCTTC. Translating it yields CASSLNSGQVIDEQFF. The whole variable domain, remainder taken from reference TRBV11-3 and TRBJ2-1, is EAGVVQSPRYKIIEKKQPVAFWCNPISGHNTLYWYLQNLGQGPELLIRYENEEAVDDSQLPKDRFSAERLKGVDSTLKIQPAELGDSAVYLCASSLNSGQVIDEQFFGPGTRLTVL.

This clonotype was recorded many times. The V gene is TRBV18, the J gene TRBJ1-3; tentative D call: TRBD1 (5 bases). The ends were cut back, 4 bases at V and 2 bases at J, with 6 bases in the middle. The germline V gene has CDR1 KGHSH and CDR2 LQKENI. This CDR3 is built from 13 residues. CDR3 sequence (DNA): TGTGCCAGCTCACGACAGACTGGAAACACCATATATTTT. Its protein product is CASSRQTGNTIYF. The complete variable domain, with remaining parts taken from reference TRBV18 and TRBJ1-3, reads NAGVMQNPRHLVRRRGQEARLRCSPMKGHSHVYWYRQLPEEGLKFMVYLQKENIIDESGMPKERFSAEFPKEGPSILRIQQVVRGDSAAYFCASSRQTGNTIYFGEGSWLTVV.

This clonotype was observed at least ten times. The chain joins TRBV29-1 to TRBJ1-2; the D gene is possibly TRBD1 (6 bases). The CDR3 extends over 16 amino acids. Germline V gives CDR1 SQVTM, CDR2 ANQGSEA. V was cut by 3 bases and J by 3 bases, with 20 bases left in between. The chain's CDR3 is CSVDPLRQANDYGYTF. In nucleotides, the CDR3 is TGCAGCGTTGATCCCCTCCGACAGGCCAATGACTATGGCTACACCTTC.

This clonotype was seen ten or more times. The V call is TRBV30, the J call TRBJ1-5, with D perhaps matching TRBD1 (5 bases). V was clipped by 0 bases and J by 6 bases, with 12 bases between them. This CDR3 spans 14 amino acids. CDR1 is GTSNPN, CDR2 SVGIG, per germline (reference sequence). The CDR3 nucleotides read TGTGCCTGGAGTGTACTCAGGGACGGTCAGCCCCAGCATTTT. Translating it yields CAWSVLRDGQPQHF.

This clonotype was detected ten times or more. J is TRBJ1-4 and V is TRBV3-1; D not certain. The CDR3 runs to 18 residues. The germline V gene has CDR1 LGHDT and CDR2 YNNKEL (reference sequence). Trimming removed 4 bases from V and 0 bases from J, with 18 bases in between. In nucleotides, the CDR3 is TGTGCCAGCAGCCTAGACGGCAGACCGATCGCAACTAATGAAAAACTGTTTTTT. It codes for CASSLDGRPIATNEKLFF.

Ten or more counts support this clonotype. The chain is built from TRBV18 and TRBJ1-1; D not resolved. V was trimmed by 3 bases and J by 2 bases, leaving 13 bases between them. This CDR3 spans 15 amino acids. Per the germline V gene, CDR1 is KGHSH and CDR2 is LQKENI. The CDR3 loop is CASSPLPGKNTEAFF. For the CDR3, the DNA is TGTGCCAGCTCACCGTTACCGGGCAAAAACACTGAAGCTTTCTTT.

The chain links TRBV28 to TRBJ2-7, with 7 nucleotides matching TRBD2. CDR1 is MDHEN, CDR2 SYDVKM, per germline. CDR3 length equals 14 residues. V shed 6 bases and J 6 bases; nucleotides not matched to a gene: 11. In DNA, the CDR3 is TGTGCCAGCAGCCCCCCGGGACTACCACTCGAGCAGTACTTC. Amino acids: CASSPPGLPLEQYF.

There are many counts of this clonotype. The chain is built from TRBV28 and TRBJ2-1, with D perhaps matching TRBD2 (6 bases). Germline V gene sequence: CDR1 MDHEN, CDR2 SYDVKM. V was clipped by 3 bases and J by 2 bases, with 17 bases between them. The CDR3 spans 17 residues. CDR3 bases: TGTGCCAGCAGTTTTATAAGGGGCGGGAACGCCTACAATGAGCAGTTCTTC. Translated, it gives CASSFIRGGNAYNEQFF.

In this sample, this clonotype turned up many times. This sequence joins TRBV7-2 and TRBJ2-7; 8 bases are shared with TRBD2. V was pared by 2 bases and J by 5 bases, with 5 bases of the junction left unmatched. This CDR3 spans 14 amino acids. Germline assignment: CDR1 SGHTA and CDR2 FQGNSA. The CDR3 here is CASSLRTSPHEQYF. CDR3 in DNA: TGTGCCAGCAGCTTAAGGACTAGCCCTCACGAGCAGTACTTC.

This clonotype was counted ten times or more. The V gene is TRBV9, the J gene TRBJ2-1, with D possibly matching TRBD1 (5 bases). This CDR3 region has 13 residues. Germline V gives CDR1 SGDLS, CDR2 YYNGEE. Trimming took 1 base from V and 5 from J, leaving 7 bases between them. This CDR3 reads CASSVRGNNEQFF. The CDR3 nucleotides read TGTGCCAGCAGCGTAAGGGGAAACAATGAGCAGTTCTTC.

This clonotype was recorded a few times. The chain uses TRBV6-1 and TRBJ1-5; D is possibly TRBD1 (5 bases). Per the germline V gene, CDR1 is MNHNS and CDR2 is SASEGT. The V gene lost 8 bases and the J gene lost 3 bases, with 17 bases spanning the gap. The CDR3 has 15 residues. The CDR3, as DNA: TGTGCCAGCCAACGGGGGGATCTATTCAATCAGCCCCAGCATTTT. Protein product: CASQRGDLFNQPQHF.

This chain uses TRBV28 with TRBJ2-1; TRBD2 matches 9 bases. Per the germline V gene, CDR1 is MDHEN and CDR2 is SYDVKM. The junction had 7 bases not matched to a gene; V was cut back by 6 bases and J by 1 base. CDR3 length: 16 residues. CDR3 protein: CASSRSGSGSYNEQFF. As DNA, the CDR3 is TGTGCCAGCAGCCGTAGCGGGAGTGGGTCCTACAATGAGCAGTTCTTC.

At least ten counts were recorded for this clonotype. This chain joins TRBV5-1 and TRBJ1-1; D is perhaps TRBD1 (6 bases). The CDR3 covers 16 residues. CDR1 is SGHRS and CDR2 is YFSETQ in the germline V gene. With 4 bases removed from V and 11 bases from J, the gap between germline ends came to 27 bases. The CDR3 region has the DNA TGCGCCAGCAGCCCCCGGGACAAGGATATGAGAAAAATGGCTTTCTTT. This encodes CASSPRDKDMRKMAFF.

On this clonotype itself: This may come from a read error, since a much larger clone is one base off. The rearrangement links TRBV6-5 to TRBJ2-7; a possible D gene is TRBD2 (6 bases). Germline CDR1 and CDR2: MNHEY and SVGAGI. Trimming took off 4 bases at V and 3 bases at J, with 16 bases between the two ends. The CDR3 covers 15 residues. This chain's CDR3 is CASSLSPDGGYEQYF. CDR3 in DNA: TGTGCCAGCAGTTTATCGCCGGACGGGGGCTACGAGCAGTACTTC.

Ten or more counts support this clonotype. This rearrangement joins TRBV28 to TRBJ1-1; TRBD1 is a possible D gene (5 bases). V was cut by 7 bases and J by 11 bases, with 20 bases left in between. The length of the CDR3 is 13 residues. Looked up from germline, CDR1 is MDHEN and CDR2 is SYDVKM. CDR3 in DNA: TGTGCCAGCACCCCGGGGGGGTTTTCGAGGGCTTTCTTT. It encodes CASTPGGFSRAFF. The full variable domain, rest sourced from reference TRBV28 and TRBJ1-1, is DVKVTQSSRYLVKRTGEKVFLECVQDMDHENMFWYRQDPGLGLRLIYFSYDVKMKEKGDIPEGYSVSREKKERFSLILESASTNQTSMYLCASTPGGFSRAFFGQGTRLTVV.

There are many counts of this clonotype. The chain joins TRBV20-1 to TRBJ2-7, with D tentatively TRBD1 or TRBD2 (5 bases each). The germline V gene encodes CDR1 DFQATT and CDR2 SNEGSKA (reference sequence). This CDR3 is 14 amino acids long. V was clipped by 5 bases and J by 2 bases, with 16 bases between them. CDR3 region: CSADPGPVTYEQYF. CDR3 DNA: TGCAGTGCTGACCCGGGGCCGGTAACCTACGAGCAGTACTTC.